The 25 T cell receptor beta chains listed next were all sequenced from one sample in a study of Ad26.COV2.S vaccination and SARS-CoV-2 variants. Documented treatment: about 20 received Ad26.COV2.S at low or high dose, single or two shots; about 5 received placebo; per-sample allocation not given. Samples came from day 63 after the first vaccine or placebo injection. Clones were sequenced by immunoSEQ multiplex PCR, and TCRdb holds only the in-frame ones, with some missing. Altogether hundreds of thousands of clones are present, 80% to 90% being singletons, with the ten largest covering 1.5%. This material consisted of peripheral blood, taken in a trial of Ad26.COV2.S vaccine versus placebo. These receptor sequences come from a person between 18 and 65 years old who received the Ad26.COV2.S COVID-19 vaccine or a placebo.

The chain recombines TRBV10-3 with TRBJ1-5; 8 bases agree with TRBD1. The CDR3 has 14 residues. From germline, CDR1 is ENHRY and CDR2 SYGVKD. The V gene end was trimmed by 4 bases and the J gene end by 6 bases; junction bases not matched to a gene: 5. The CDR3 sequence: CAISAGTGGQPQHF. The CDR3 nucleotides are TGTGCCATCAGTGCCGGAACAGGGGGTCAGCCCCAGCATTTT.

The CDR3 loop is CASNGGGRNEQFF. DNA of the CDR3: TGTGCCAGCAACGGCGGGGGGAGAAATGAGCAGTTCTTC. This sequence joins TRBV2 and TRBJ2-1, with 8 bases fitting TRBD2. From germline, CDR1 is SNHLY and CDR2 FYNNEI. The CDR3 runs to 13 residues. With 7 bases clipped from V and 7 bases from J, the junction kept 6 bases outside the gene matches.

CDR3 coding DNA: TGTGCCAGCAGCCCTACTAGCGGAAGACCTCCTGGGGCCAACGTCCTGACTTTC. Protein product: CASSPTSGRPPGANVLTF. The chain carries TRBV6-2 or TRBV6-3 and TRBJ2-6; 8 bases map to TRBD2. CDR3 length equals 18 residues. V was clipped by 6 bases and J by 2 bases; unmatched bases: 12. Germline assignment: CDR1 MNHEY and CDR2 SVGEGT.

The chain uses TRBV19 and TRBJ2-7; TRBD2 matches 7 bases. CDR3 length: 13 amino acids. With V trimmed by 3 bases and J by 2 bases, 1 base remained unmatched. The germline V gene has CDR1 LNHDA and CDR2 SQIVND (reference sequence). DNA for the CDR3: TGTGCCAGTAGTATGAGCGGGACCTACGAGCAGTACTTC. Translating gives CASSMSGTYEQYF.

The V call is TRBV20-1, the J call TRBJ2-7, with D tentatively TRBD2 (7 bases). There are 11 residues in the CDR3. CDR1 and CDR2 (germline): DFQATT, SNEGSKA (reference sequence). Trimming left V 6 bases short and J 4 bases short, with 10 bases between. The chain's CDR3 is CSAGGLYEQYF. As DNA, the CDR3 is TGCAGTGCCGGGGGGCTATACGAGCAGTACTTC.

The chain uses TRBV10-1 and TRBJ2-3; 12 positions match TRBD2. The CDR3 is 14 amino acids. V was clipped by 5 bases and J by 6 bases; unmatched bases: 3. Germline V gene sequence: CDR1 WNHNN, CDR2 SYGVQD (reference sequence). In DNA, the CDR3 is TGCGCCAGCAGTCCCGGGACTAGCGGGGATACGCAGTATTTT. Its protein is CASSPGTSGDTQYF.

CDR3 protein: CASSVGRGEMETQYF. The CDR3 DNA sequence: TGTGCCAGCAGCGTAGGTCGGGGGGAGATGGAGACCCAGTACTTC. The gene calls are TRBV9 and TRBJ2-5; 7 bases map to TRBD2. The CDR3 is made up of 15 amino acids. The ends lost 0 bases at V and 5 bases at J; junction bases unmatched: 7. Germline assignment: CDR1 SGDLS and CDR2 YYNGEE.

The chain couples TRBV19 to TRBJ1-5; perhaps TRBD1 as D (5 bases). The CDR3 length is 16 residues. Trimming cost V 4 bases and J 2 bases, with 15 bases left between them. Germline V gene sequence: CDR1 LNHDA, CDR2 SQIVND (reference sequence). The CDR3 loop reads CASSTQQVFGNQPQHF. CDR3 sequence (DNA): TGTGCCAGTAGTACCCAACAGGTTTTTGGCAATCAGCCCCAGCATTTT. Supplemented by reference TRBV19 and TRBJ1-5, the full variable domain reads DGGITQSPKYLFRKEGQNVTLSCEQNLNHDAMYWYRQDPGQGLRLIYYSQIVNDFQKGDIAEGYSVSREKKESFPLTVTSAQKNPTAFYLCASSTQQVFGNQPQHFGDGTRLSIL.

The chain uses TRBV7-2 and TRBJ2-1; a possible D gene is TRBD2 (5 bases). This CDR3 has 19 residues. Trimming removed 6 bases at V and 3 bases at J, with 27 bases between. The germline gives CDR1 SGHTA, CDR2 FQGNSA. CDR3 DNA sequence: TGTGCCAGCAGGAAATCCCCCTCCCCTTCTAGCCCCCTCTACAATGAGCAGTTCTTC. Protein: CASRKSPSPSSPLYNEQFF.

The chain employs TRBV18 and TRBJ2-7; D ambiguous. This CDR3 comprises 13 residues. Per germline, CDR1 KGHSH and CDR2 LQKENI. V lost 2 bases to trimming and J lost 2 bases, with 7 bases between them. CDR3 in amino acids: CASSPGIAYEQYF. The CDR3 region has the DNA TGTGCCAGCTCACCAGGAATCGCCTACGAGCAGTACTTC.

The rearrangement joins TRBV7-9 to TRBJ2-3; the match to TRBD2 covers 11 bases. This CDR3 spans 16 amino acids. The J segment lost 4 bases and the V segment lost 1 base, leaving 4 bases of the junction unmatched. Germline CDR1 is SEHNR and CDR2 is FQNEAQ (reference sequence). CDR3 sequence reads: CASSLGVSGRADTQYF. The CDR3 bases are TGTGCCAGCAGCTTAGGGGTTAGCGGGAGGGCAGATACGCAGTATTTT.

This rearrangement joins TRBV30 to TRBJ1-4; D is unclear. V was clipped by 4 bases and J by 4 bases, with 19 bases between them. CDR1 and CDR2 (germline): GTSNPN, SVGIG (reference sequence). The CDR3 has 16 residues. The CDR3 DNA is TGTGCCTGGACCGGTGGGCTCGATGGTTATAATGAAAAACTGTTTTTT. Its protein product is CAWTGGLDGYNEKLFF.

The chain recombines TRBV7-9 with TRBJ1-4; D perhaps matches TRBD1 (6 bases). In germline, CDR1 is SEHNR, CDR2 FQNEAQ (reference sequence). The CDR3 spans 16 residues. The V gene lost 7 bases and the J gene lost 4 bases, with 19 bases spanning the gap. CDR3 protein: CASTQRGAIGNEKLFF. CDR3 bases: TGTGCCAGCACCCAGCGGGGGGCTATTGGTAATGAAAAACTGTTTTTT.

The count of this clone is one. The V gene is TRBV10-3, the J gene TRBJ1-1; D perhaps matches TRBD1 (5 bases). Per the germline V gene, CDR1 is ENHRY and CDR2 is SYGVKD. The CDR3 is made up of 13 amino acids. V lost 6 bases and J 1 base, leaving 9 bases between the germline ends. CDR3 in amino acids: CAIRKDTNTEAFF. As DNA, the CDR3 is TGTGCCATCAGAAAGGACACGAACACTGAAGCTTTCTTT.

The DNA of the CDR3 is TGCGCCAGCAGCCAAGACCCGACAGGGACCTACGAGCAGTACTTC. Translation gives CASSQDPTGTYEQYF. The chain employs TRBV4-3 and TRBJ2-7; TRBD1 matches at 7 bases. The CDR3 is made up of 15 amino acids. Losses at the gene ends were 0 bases for V and 2 bases for J; bases not matched to a gene: 4. The germline gives CDR1 LGHNA, CDR2 YSLEER.

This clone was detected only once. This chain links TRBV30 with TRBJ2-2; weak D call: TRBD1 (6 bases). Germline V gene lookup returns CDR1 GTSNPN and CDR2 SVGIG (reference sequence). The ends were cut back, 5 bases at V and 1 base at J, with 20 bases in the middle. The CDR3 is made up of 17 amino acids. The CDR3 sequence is CAWSSGPGQRNTGELFF. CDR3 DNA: TGTGCCTGGTCCAGTGGGCCGGGACAAAGGAACACCGGGGAGCTGTTTTTT.

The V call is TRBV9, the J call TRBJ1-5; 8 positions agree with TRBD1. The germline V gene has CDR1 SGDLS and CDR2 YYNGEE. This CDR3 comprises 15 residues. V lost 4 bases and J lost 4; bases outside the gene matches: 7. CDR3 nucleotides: TGTGCCAGCAGCCCGACAGGGGTTAGAAATCAGCCCCAGCATTTT. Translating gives CASSPTGVRNQPQHF.

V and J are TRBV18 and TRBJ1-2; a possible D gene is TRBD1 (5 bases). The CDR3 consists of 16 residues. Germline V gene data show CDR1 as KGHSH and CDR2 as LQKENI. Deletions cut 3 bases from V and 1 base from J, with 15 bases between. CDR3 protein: CASSPGTGSLNYGYTF. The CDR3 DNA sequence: TGTGCCAGCTCACCGGGAACAGGCTCCCTTAACTATGGCTACACCTTC.

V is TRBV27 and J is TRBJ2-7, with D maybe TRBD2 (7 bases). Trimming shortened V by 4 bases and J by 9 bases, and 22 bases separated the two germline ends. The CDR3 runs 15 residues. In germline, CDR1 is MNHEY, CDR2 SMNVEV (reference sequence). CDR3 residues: CASSSPSTGRGRQYF. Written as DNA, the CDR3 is TGTGCCAGCAGTTCCCCTTCGACAGGACGCGGGAGGCAGTACTTC.

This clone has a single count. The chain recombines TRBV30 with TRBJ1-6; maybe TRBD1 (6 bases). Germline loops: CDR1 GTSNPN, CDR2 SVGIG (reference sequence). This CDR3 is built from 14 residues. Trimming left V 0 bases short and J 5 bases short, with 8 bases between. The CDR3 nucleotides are TGTGCCTGGAGTGTAGGGGGTAATAATTCACCCCTCCACTTT. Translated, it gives CAWSVGGNNSPLHF.

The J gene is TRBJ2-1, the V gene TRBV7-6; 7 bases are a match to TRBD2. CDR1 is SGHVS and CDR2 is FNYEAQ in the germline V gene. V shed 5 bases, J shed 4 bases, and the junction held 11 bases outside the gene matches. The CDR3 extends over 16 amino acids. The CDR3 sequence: CASSRPKRGNYNEQFF. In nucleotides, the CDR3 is TGTGCCAGCAGCCGGCCTAAGCGGGGTAATTACAATGAGCAGTTCTTC. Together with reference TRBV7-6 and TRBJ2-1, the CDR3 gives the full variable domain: GAGVSQSPRYKVTKRGQDVALRCDPISGHVSLYWYRQALGQGPEFLTYFNYEAQQDKSGLPNDRFSAERPEGSISTLTIQRTEQRDSAMYRCASSRPKRGNYNEQFFGPGTRLTVL.

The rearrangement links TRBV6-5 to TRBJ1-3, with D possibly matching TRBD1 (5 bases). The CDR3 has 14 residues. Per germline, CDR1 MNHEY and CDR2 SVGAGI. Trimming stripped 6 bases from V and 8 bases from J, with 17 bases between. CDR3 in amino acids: CASSRTGSRDTIYF. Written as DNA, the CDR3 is TGTGCCAGCAGCCGAACAGGTTCCAGGGACACCATATATTTT.

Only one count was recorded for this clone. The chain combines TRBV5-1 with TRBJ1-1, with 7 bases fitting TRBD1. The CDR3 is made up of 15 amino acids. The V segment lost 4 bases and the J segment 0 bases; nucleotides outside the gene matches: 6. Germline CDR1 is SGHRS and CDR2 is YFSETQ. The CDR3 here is CASSVRQGMNTEAFF. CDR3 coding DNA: TGCGCCAGCAGCGTCCGACAGGGCATGAACACTGAAGCTTTCTTT.

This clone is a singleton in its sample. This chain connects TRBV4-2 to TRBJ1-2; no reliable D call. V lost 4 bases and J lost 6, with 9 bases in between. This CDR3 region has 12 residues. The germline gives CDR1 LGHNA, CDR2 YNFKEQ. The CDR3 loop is CASSPGGDGYTF. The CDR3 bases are TGTGCCAGCAGCCCAGGTGGGGATGGCTACACCTTC.

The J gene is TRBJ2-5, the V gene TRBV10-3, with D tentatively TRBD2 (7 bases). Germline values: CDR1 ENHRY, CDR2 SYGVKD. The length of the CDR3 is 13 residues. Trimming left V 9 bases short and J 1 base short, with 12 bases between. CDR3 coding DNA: TGTGCCATAAAAAGGGGGGGCCAAGAGACCCAGTACTTC. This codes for CAIKRGGQETQYF.